This T cell receptor beta chain was captured by sequencing in a study of T-cell reconstitution after alpha-beta-depleted transplantation in children. V was clipped by 5 bases and J by 8 bases, with 24 bases between them. This CDR3 contains 16 residues. CDR1 and CDR2 (germline): MGHRA, YSYEKL. The authors prepared the TCRbeta library with unique molecular identifiers. From the PCR reads, TCRdb called clonotypes with MiXCR, one entry per CDR3 protein. This table has a few hundred thousand distinct CDR3 sequences, 9.5% to 15% appearing once. This clonotype was observed at least ten times. The V and J genes are TRBV4-1 and TRBJ1-1; D call uncertain. The TCR originated in a human donor who donated a stem cell graft to a child with combined immunodeficiency. The input for sequencing was PBMCs from the stem cell graft donor, taken from the stem cell graft. Here the CDR3 reads CASSASSGGGGEEAFF. In DNA form, the CDR3 reads TGCGCCAGCAGCGCCTCAAGCGGAGGAGGTGGGGAGGAAGCTTTCTTT.